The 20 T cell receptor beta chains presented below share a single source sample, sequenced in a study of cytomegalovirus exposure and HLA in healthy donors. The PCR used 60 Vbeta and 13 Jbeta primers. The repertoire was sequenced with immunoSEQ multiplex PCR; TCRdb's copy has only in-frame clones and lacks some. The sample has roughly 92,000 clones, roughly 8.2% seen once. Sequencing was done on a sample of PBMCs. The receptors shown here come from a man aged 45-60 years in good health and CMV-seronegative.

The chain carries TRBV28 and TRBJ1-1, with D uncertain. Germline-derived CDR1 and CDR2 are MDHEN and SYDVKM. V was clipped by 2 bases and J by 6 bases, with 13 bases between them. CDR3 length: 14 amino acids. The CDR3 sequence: CASSLSFRRAEAFF. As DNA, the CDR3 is TGTGCCAGCAGTTTAAGTTTTCGACGGGCTGAAGCTTTCTTT.

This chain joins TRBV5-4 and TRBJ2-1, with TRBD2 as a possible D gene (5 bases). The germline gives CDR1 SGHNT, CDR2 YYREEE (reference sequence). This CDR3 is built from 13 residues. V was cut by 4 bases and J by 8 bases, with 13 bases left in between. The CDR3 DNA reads TGTGCCAGCAGCCTACCGGAGAGGGATGAGCAGTTCTTC. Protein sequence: CASSLPERDEQFF.

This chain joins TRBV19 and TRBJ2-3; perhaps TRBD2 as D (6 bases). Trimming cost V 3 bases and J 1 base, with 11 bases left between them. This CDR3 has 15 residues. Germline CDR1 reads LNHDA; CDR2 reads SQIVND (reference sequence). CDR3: CASSIQAGRTDTQYF. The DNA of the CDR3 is TGTGCCAGTAGTATTCAGGCGGGACGCACAGATACGCAGTATTTT.

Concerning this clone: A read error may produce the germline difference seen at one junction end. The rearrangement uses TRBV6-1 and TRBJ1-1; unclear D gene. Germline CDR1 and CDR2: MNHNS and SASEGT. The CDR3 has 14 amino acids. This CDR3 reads CASSEQSPNAEAFF. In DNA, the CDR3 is TGTGCCAGCAGTGAGCAGTCCCCGAACGCTGAAGCTTTCTTT.

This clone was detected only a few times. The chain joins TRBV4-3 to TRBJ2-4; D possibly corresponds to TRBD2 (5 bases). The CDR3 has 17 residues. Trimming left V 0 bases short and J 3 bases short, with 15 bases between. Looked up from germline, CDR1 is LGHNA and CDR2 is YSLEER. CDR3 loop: CASSQDSRGSGKNIQYF. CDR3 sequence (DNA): TGCGCCAGCAGCCAAGACTCACGAGGGAGCGGCAAAAACATTCAGTACTTC.

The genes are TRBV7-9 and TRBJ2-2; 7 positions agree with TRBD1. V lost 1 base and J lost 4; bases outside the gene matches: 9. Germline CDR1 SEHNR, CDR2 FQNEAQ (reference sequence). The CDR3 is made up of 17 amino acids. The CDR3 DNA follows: TGTGCCAGCAGCTTAGATTCATACAGGGGTCCCACCGGGGAGCTGTTTTTT. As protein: CASSLDSYRGPTGELFF.

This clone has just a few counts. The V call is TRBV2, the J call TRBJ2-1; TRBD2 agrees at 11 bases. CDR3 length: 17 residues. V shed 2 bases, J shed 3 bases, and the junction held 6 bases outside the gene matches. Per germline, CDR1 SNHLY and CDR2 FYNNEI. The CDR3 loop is CASSEKGLAEFYNEQFF. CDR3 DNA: TGTGCCAGCAGTGAAAAGGGACTAGCGGAGTTCTACAATGAGCAGTTCTTC.

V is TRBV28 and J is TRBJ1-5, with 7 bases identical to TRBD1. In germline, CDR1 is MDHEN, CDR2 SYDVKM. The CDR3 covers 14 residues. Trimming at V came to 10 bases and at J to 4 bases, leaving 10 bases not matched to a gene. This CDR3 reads CAIQTGQGNQPQHF. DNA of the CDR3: TGTGCCATTCAGACAGGGCAGGGGAATCAGCCCCAGCATTTT.

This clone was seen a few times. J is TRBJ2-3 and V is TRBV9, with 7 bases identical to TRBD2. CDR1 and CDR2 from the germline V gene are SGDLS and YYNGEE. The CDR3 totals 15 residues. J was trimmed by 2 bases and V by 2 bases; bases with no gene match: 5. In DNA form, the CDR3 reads TGTGCCAGCAGCGTTGGACTAGGTCCCACAGATACGCAGTATTTT. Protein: CASSVGLGPTDTQYF.

This CDR3 reads CASSQGADTQYF. CDR3 nucleotide sequence: TGTGCCAGCAGTCAAGGAGCAGATACGCAGTATTTT. The chain recombines TRBV9 with TRBJ2-3; D call uncertain. The CDR3 spans 12 residues. The germline V and J ends were trimmed by 5 bases and 4 bases, with 8 bases remaining between them. Germline assignment: CDR1 SGDLS and CDR2 YYNGEE.

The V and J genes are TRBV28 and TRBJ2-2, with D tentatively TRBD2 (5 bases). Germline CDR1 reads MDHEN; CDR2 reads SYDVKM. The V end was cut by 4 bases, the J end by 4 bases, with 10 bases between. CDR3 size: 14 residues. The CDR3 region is CASSSYGVTGELFF. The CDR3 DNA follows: TGTGCCAGCAGTTCATACGGGGTCACCGGGGAGCTGTTTTTT. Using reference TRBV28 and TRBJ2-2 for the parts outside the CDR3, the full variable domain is DVKVTQSSRYLVKRTGEKVFLECVQDMDHENMFWYRQDPGLGLRLIYFSYDVKMKEKGDIPEGYSVSREKKERFSLILESASTNQTSMYLCASSSYGVTGELFFGEGSRLTVL.

CDR3 coding DNA: TGCACCAACTCAGGAGGGGAGAATTCACCCCTCCACTTT. This translates into CTNSGGENSPLHF. The chain links TRBV1 to TRBJ1-6. TRBV1 is designated a pseudogene. The length of the CDR3 is 13 residues.

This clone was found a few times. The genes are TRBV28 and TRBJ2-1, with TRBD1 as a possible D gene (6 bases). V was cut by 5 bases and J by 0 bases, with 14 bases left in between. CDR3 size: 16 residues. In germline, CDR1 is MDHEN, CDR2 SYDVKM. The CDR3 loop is CASSSPGTSSYNEQFF. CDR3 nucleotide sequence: TGTGCCAGCAGTAGCCCCGGGACAAGCTCCTACAATGAGCAGTTCTTC.

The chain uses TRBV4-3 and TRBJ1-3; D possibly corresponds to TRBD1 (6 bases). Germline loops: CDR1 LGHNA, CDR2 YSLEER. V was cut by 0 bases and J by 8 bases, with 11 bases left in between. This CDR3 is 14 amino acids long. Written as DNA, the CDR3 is TGCGCCAGCAGCCAAGAGGGCAGGGGTTACACCATATATTTT. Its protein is CASSQEGRGYTIYF.

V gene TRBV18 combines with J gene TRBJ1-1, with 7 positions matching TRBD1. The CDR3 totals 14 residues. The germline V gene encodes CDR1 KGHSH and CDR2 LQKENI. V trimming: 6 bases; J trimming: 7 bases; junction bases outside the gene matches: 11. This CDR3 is CASSPRQGLSEAFF. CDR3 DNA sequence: TGTGCCAGCTCCCCTAGACAGGGACTCAGTGAAGCTTTCTTT.

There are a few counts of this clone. The DNA of the CDR3 is TGTGCCAGCCTGACAGGGATTTCCCACGAGCAGTACTTC. Protein sequence: CASLTGISHEQYF. This chain connects TRBV28 to TRBJ2-7, with TRBD1 matching 7 bases. The CDR3 has 13 amino acids. Germline values: CDR1 MDHEN, CDR2 SYDVKM. Trimming took 8 bases from V and 5 from J; bases not matched to a gene: 9.

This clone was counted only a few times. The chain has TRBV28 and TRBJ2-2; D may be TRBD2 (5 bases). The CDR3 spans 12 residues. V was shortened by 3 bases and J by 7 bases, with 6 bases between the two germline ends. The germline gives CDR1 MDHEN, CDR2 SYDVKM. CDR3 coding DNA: TGTGCCAGCAGTTTTGGAGGCGGGGAGCTGTTTTTT. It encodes CASSFGGGELFF. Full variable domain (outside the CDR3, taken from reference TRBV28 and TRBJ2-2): DVKVTQSSRYLVKRTGEKVFLECVQDMDHENMFWYRQDPGLGLRLIYFSYDVKMKEKGDIPEGYSVSREKKERFSLILESASTNQTSMYLCASSFGGGELFFGEGSRLTVL.

CDR3 region: CASSPRRAFPGELFF. The CDR3 coding sequence is TGTGCCAGCAGCCCACGGAGGGCCTTCCCCGGGGAGCTGTTTTTT. The chain combines TRBV7-3 with TRBJ2-2; TRBD2 might be the D (6 bases). This CDR3 is 15 amino acids long. From germline, CDR1 is SGHTA and CDR2 FQGTGA. The V end was cut by 5 bases, the J end by 6 bases, with 16 bases between.

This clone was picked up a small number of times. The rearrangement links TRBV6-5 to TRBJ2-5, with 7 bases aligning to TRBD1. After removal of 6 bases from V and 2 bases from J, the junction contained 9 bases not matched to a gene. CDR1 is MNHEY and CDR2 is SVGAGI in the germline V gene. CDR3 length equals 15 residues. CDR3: CASSETGTAQETQYF. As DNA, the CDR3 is TGTGCCAGCAGCGAAACCGGGACAGCACAAGAGACCCAGTACTTC.

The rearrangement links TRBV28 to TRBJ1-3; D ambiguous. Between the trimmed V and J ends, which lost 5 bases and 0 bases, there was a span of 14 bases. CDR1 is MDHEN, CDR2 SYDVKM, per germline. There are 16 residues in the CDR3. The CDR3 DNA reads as TGTGCCAGCAGTCGCATCGGACTGATCTCTGGAAACACCATATATTTT. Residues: CASSRIGLISGNTIYF.